This T cell receptor beta chain was identified in a study of blood T cell repertoires in COVID-19. Study-level information: COVID-19 samples from acute and convalescent phases originated in the United States, Italy and Spain.

TCRdb keeps only in-frame clones here, not all; method: immunoSEQ multiplex PCR. The sample has fewer than 300,000 clones; 85% are singletons. The germline CDR1 and CDR2 sequences are LNHDA and SQIVND (reference sequence). The V end lost 6 bases, the J end lost 3 bases, and 14 bases lay between the germline ends. This CDR3 has 15 residues. The sequenced material came from PBMCs or T cells enriched from blood (not recorded which). The TCR comes from a woman in her fifties or sixties who had recovered from COVID-19. The genes are TRBV19 and TRBJ1-4; a possible D gene is TRBD1 (5 bases). In nucleotides, the CDR3 is TGTGCCAGTAGATCCCTTGCGGGGGCTAATGAAAAACTGTTTTTT. Translating gives CASRSLAGANEKLFF.